Listed here are 19 T cell receptor beta chains from one sample, sequenced in a study of shared clonotypes between healthy human individuals. Method: immunoSEQ multiplex PCR; TCRdb's copy keeps in-frame clones and lacks some. Of around 700,000 clones listed, about three quarters were seen once; the top ten hold 1.8%. Sequencing was carried out using memory CD4+ T cells sorted from blood. Subset reported: CD45RA-negative fraction. The origin of the receptors is a young woman in good health.

The DNA of the CDR3 is TGTGCCAGCAGCCGTAGTTTTGGGCGGGAGCACATTCAGTACTTC. It specifies CASSRSFGREHIQYF. The chain is built from TRBV7-2 and TRBJ2-4, with TRBD2 identical over 7 bases. The length of the CDR3 is 15 residues. V lost 5 bases to trimming and J lost 8 bases; unmatched junction nucleotides: 12. Germline V lookup: CDR1 SGHTA, CDR2 FQGNSA.

This clone came up a few times. This chain joins TRBV5-3 and TRBJ1-4; no firm D call. TRBV5-3 is noted as an ORF with a role that remains uncertain. V was clipped by 4 bases and J by 8 bases, with 15 bases between them. CDR3 length equals 14 residues. The CDR3 DNA is TGTGCCAGAAGCCTGGATGGGAAATGGGAAAAACTGTTTTTT. Protein: CARSLDGKWEKLFF.

The V and J genes are TRBV21-1 and TRBJ2-1; the listed D gene, TRBD1, was not tested against the DNA. TRBV21-1 is deemed a pseudogene. The CDR3 is 15 amino acids. The DNA of the CDR3 is TGTGCCAGCAGGCCGGGACAGGGCCCCTACAATGAGCAGTTCTTC. Its protein is CASRPGQGPYNEQFF.

The sample holds a few counts of this clone. This CDR3 is CASSEMLSGPYEQYF. The CDR3 nucleotides read TGTGCCAGCAGTGAAATGCTTAGCGGACCCTACGAGCAGTACTTC. The chain couples TRBV6-1 to TRBJ2-7; TRBD2 might be the D (6 bases). The CDR3 totals 15 residues. The germline CDR1 and CDR2 sequences are MNHNS and SASEGT. Trimming shortened V by 2 bases and J by 2 bases, and 13 bases separated the two germline ends.

The chain joins TRBV19 to TRBJ1-5, with 7 bases that match TRBD1. The CDR3 is 15 residues long. V gave up 5 bases and J gave up 5 bases; unmatched junction bases: 9. From germline, CDR1 is LNHDA and CDR2 SQIVND (reference sequence). The CDR3 loop reads CASSLGTVEYQPQHF. As DNA, the CDR3 is TGTGCCAGTAGTCTCGGGACAGTAGAATATCAGCCCCAGCATTTT.

The chain links TRBV28 to TRBJ1-5; D gene uncertain. The germline gives CDR1 MDHEN, CDR2 SYDVKM. The V gene lost 4 bases and the J gene lost 3 bases, with 10 bases spanning the gap. CDR3 size: 14 residues. CDR3 loop: CASSSRLNNQPQHF. Written as DNA, the CDR3 is TGTGCCAGCAGTTCCAGACTGAACAATCAGCCCCAGCATTTT.

The chain employs TRBV30 and TRBJ2-7; TRBD2 matches 10 bases. Germline V gives CDR1 GTSNPN, CDR2 SVGIG (reference sequence). Trimming took 0 bases from V and 7 from J; bases not matched to a gene: 9. The CDR3 contains 15 residues. CDR3 sequence reads: CAWSVGSGRSSEQYF. For the CDR3, the DNA is TGTGCCTGGAGTGTTGGTAGCGGGAGGTCGAGTGAGCAGTACTTC.

V gene TRBV7-8 combines with J gene TRBJ2-6, with 10 positions matching TRBD1. This CDR3 region has 19 residues. J was trimmed by 8 bases and V by 5 bases; bases with no gene match: 18. Per the germline V gene, CDR1 is SGHVS and CDR2 is FQNEAQ. The CDR3 spells CASSAPPGTGARESNVLTF. Here the CDR3 DNA reads TGTGCCAGCAGCGCTCCCCCCGGGACAGGGGCCCGGGAGTCCAACGTCCTGACTTTC.

This chain uses TRBV18 with TRBJ2-7, with TRBD2 identical over 9 bases. CDR1 and CDR2 (germline): KGHSH, LQKENI. The CDR3 is 13 amino acids. J gave up 6 bases and V 4 bases, and 4 bases lay outside the gene matches. CDR3 protein: CASSRGTSSEQYF. The CDR3, as DNA: TGTGCCAGCTCACGCGGGACTAGCAGCGAGCAGTACTTC.

The chain links TRBV7-9 to TRBJ2-3, with D tentatively TRBD2 (5 bases). Trimming took off 4 bases at V and 0 bases at J, with 17 bases between the two ends. CDR1 SEHNR and CDR2 FQNEAQ come from the germline V gene (reference sequence). CDR3 length: 17 amino acids. The CDR3 sequence: CASSSVQVALSTDTQYF. CDR3 nucleotide sequence: TGTGCCAGCAGCTCCGTCCAGGTAGCGCTTAGCACAGATACGCAGTATTTT.

This clone was seen ten or more times. The genes are TRBV7-2 and TRBJ2-5, with TRBD2 as a possible D gene (5 bases). The tail of the sequence fits TRBJ2-7 better, so the J call may be wrong. The CDR3 consists of 14 residues. Germline V gene data show CDR1 as SGHTA and CDR2 as FQGNSA. CDR3 residues: CASSWAGSSYEQYF. CDR3 DNA: TGTGCCAGCAGCTGGGCGGGCAGCTCCTACGAGCAGTACTTC.

This clone came up many times. The chain recombines TRBV19 with TRBJ1-4; D ambiguous. The CDR3 loop spans 13 amino acids. The germline V and J ends were trimmed by 6 bases and 3 bases, with 8 bases remaining between them. Germline CDR1 reads LNHDA; CDR2 reads SQIVND (reference sequence). CDR3 sequence (DNA): TGTGCCAGTAGCCCCGTGGCTAATGAAAAACTGTTTTTT. Residues: CASSPVANEKLFF.

In DNA, the CDR3 is TGTGCCAGCAGCTTGGAGGGGGCAAGGGACAATCAGCCCCAGCATTTT. Its translation: CASSLEGARDNQPQHF. The chain combines TRBV7-9 with TRBJ1-5; 7 bases map to TRBD1. Germline V gene data show CDR1 as SEHNR and CDR2 as FQNEAQ (reference sequence). The CDR3 runs 16 residues. V dropped 3 bases and J dropped 3; count of bases not matched to a gene: 8. The full variable domain, in which reference TRBV7-9 and TRBJ1-5 provide the parts outside the CDR3, is DTGVSQNPRHKITKRGQNVTFRCDPISEHNRLYWYRQTLGQGPEFLTYFQNEAQLEKSRLLSDRFSAERPKGSFSTLEIQRTEQGDSAMYLCASSLEGARDNQPQHFGDGTRLSIL.

The chain employs TRBV2 and TRBJ1-5, with no clear D. V shed 5 bases and J shed 4 bases, with 15 bases lying between them. The germline V gene encodes CDR1 SNHLY and CDR2 FYNNEI. The CDR3 spans 15 residues. CDR3 in amino acids: CASSPQGQANQPQHF. The CDR3 DNA sequence: TGTGCCAGCAGTCCCCAAGGTCAAGCAAATCAGCCCCAGCATTTT.

This clone was counted between two and nine times. V usage is TRBV7-7 and J usage is TRBJ2-7; 7 positions agree with TRBD2. Germline CDR1 and CDR2: SSHAT and FNYEAQ (reference sequence). V was pared by 5 bases and J by 7 bases, with 11 bases of the junction left unmatched. The CDR3 covers 14 residues. CDR3 loop: CASSPGEGHFEQYF. The CDR3 DNA sequence: TGTGCCAGCAGCCCGGGGGAGGGCCATTTTGAGCAGTACTTC.

This clone was observed a few times. V gene TRBV11-3 combines with J gene TRBJ2-2; 7 positions match TRBD2. With 6 bases clipped from V and 0 bases from J, the junction kept 4 bases outside the gene matches. Germline CDR1 and CDR2: SGHNT and YENEEA. CDR3 length: 15 amino acids. The DNA for the CDR3 is TGTGCCAGCAGTCCGGGAGGCGCGAACACCGGGGAGCTGTTTTTT. This encodes CASSPGGANTGELFF.

V is TRBV2 and J is TRBJ2-1, with TRBD2 matching 7 bases. The junction had 3 bases not matched to a gene; V was cut back by 2 bases and J by 5 bases. CDR3 length equals 14 residues. Germline V gene lookup returns CDR1 SNHLY and CDR2 FYNNEI. The CDR3 protein is CASSELAVDNEQFF. The DNA for the CDR3 is TGTGCCAGCAGTGAACTAGCGGTCGACAATGAGCAGTTCTTC.

This chain joins TRBV20-1 and TRBJ2-3; D is unresolved. V dropped 4 bases and J dropped 4 bases, with 6 bases sitting between them. CDR1 is DFQATT and CDR2 is SNEGSKA in the germline V gene (reference sequence). The CDR3 loop spans 11 amino acids. The CDR3 loop is CSAKRSDTQYF. CDR3 DNA: TGCAGTGCTAAGCGTTCAGATACGCAGTATTTT.

This clone has a count of ten or more. The V gene is TRBV4-1, the J gene TRBJ2-2, with 12 nucleotides matching TRBD2. The CDR3 is made up of 16 amino acids. J was trimmed by 6 bases and V by 1 base; bases with no gene match: 3. The V gene's germline CDR1 is MGHRA and CDR2 YSYEKL. The DNA for the CDR3 is TGCGCCAGCAGCCAAGCTCTAGCGGGAGGGCCCGGGGAGCTGTTTTTT. Its translation: CASSQALAGGPGELFF.